This TCR beta chain was observed in a study of cytomegalovirus exposure and HLA in healthy donors. Study-level points and caveats: A missense DCLRE1C variant was associated with V- and J-gene trimming of TCR beta chains in a later analysis, and an independent cohort replicated the association. Among CMV-associated TCR beta chains, most appeared HLA-restricted in a later analysis.

Use of 60 Vbeta and 13 Jbeta primers characterized the PCR. Using immunoSEQ multiplex PCR, the repertoire was profiled, and TCRdb retains in-frame clones only, with some absent. The sample carries about 210,000 clones, 75% to 80% recorded once. The germline V and J ends were trimmed by 0 bases and 3 bases, with 12 bases remaining between them. The CDR3 is 15 residues long. Germline CDR1 is SGDLS and CDR2 is YYNGEE. A word on this clone: Its matching antigen is unknown.

Sequencing was done on a sample of PBMCs. The receptor was isolated from a male donor in good health and CMV-seronegative. This sequence joins TRBV9 and TRBJ1-1; perhaps TRBD1 as D (6 bases). The CDR3 protein is CASSVGGGPYTEAFF. The CDR3 region has the DNA TGTGCCAGCAGCGTAGGAGGGGGACCTTACACTGAAGCTTTCTTT.